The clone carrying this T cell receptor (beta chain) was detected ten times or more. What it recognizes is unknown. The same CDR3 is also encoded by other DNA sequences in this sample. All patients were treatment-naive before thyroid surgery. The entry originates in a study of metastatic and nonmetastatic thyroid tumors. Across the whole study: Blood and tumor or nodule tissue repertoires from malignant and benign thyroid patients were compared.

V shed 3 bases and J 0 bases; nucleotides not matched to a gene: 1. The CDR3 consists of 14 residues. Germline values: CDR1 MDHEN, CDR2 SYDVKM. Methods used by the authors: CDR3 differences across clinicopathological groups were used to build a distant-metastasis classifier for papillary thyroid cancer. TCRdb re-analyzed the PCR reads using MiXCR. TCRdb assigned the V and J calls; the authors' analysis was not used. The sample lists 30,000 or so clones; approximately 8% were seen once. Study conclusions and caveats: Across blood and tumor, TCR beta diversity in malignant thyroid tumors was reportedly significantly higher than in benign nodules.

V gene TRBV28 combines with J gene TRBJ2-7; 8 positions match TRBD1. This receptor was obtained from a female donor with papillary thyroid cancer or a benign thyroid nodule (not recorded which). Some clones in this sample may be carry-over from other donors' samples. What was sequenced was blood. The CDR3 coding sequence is TGTGCCAGCAGTTTGGACAGGGACTCCTACGAGCAGTACTTC. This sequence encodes CASSLDRDSYEQYF.